This T cell receptor beta chain was sequenced in a study of T cell changes during pregnancy in multiple sclerosis. V lost 6 bases, J lost 5 bases, and 16 bases lay in between. CDR1 is LNHDA, CDR2 SQIVND, per germline (reference sequence). The CDR3 loop spans 15 amino acids. Only in-frame clones appear in the TCRdb table, and some are missing; sequencing was by immunoSEQ multiplex PCR. The repertoire holds fewer than 60,000 clones, with approximately 91% as singletons. The receptor's source is a female donor with multiple sclerosis, enrolled in a pregnancy study. Here the sequenced sample was peripheral blood, taken in the second trimester of pregnancy. V is TRBV19 and J is TRBJ2-2; perhaps TRBD2 as D (6 bases). The CDR3 coding sequence is TGTGCCAGTAGGGAGCAGCGGGCGGGGACCGGGGAGCTGTTTTTT. Its translation is CASREQRAGTGELFF.